These 32 T cell receptor beta chains originate from one sample sequenced in a study of cytomegalovirus exposure and HLA in healthy donors. Amplification used 60 Vbeta primers and 13 Jbeta primers. The table came from immunoSEQ multiplex PCR; TCRdb's copy has only in-frame clones and leaves some out. The sample gives hundreds of thousands of clones, 65% to 85% of which show up once; around 2% is in the top ten. Sample: PBMCs. These receptors all come from a female donor in good health and CMV-seronegative.

This clone was seen a few times. The CDR3 protein is CASSLPLYEQYF. CDR3 DNA: TGTGCCAGCAGTCTTCCTCTATACGAGCAGTACTTC. The chain couples TRBV28 to TRBJ2-7; D ambiguous. CDR3 length equals 12 residues. Trimming removed 5 bases at V and 4 bases at J, with 9 bases between. Germline assignment: CDR1 MDHEN and CDR2 SYDVKM.

In DNA, the CDR3 is TGTGCCAGCAGCCGACTACCACAAGAGACCCAGTACTTC. This gives the protein CASSRLPQETQYF. The chain combines TRBV7-8 with TRBJ2-5; D possibly corresponds to TRBD2 (5 bases). The CDR3 has 13 residues. Germline CDR1 reads SGHVS; CDR2 reads FQNEAQ. The germline V and J ends were trimmed by 5 bases and 2 bases, with 9 bases remaining between them.

V usage is TRBV5-4 and J usage is TRBJ2-1; 8 bases map to TRBD1. CDR3 length: 16 amino acids. The germline V gene has CDR1 SGHNT and CDR2 YYREEE (reference sequence). Trimming took 4 bases from V and 4 from J; bases not matched to a gene: 10. The CDR3 reads CASSPGRQGRYNEQFF. CDR3 DNA sequence: TGTGCCAGCAGCCCTGGCCGACAGGGGAGGTACAATGAGCAGTTCTTC.

V is TRBV15 and J is TRBJ2-3; TRBD1 matches 9 bases. Germline lookup yields CDR1 LNHNV and CDR2 YYDKDF (reference sequence). CDR3 length equals 17 residues. After removal of 0 bases from V and 2 bases from J, the junction contained 6 bases not matched to a gene. In nucleotides, the CDR3 is TGTGCCACCAGCAGAGATCCCGGGACAGGGACCACAGATACGCAGTATTTT. This codes for CATSRDPGTGTTDTQYF.

The rearrangement links TRBV6-6 to TRBJ2-1; 8 bases fit TRBD1. Trimming at V came to 6 bases and at J to 3 bases, leaving 10 bases not matched to a gene. Germline loops: CDR1 MNHNY, CDR2 SVGAGI (reference sequence). The CDR3 has 16 residues. The CDR3 DNA reads as TGTGCCAGCAGAAGCCGACAGGGGCGGGGCTACAATGAGCAGTTCTTC. As protein: CASRSRQGRGYNEQFF.

V usage is TRBV28 and J usage is TRBJ2-7, with D possibly matching TRBD1 (5 bases). The CDR3 has 15 residues. V was shortened by 2 bases and J by 5 bases, with 16 bases between the two germline ends. Germline-derived CDR1 and CDR2 are MDHEN and SYDVKM. The CDR3 loop reads CASSLVKGHNNEQYF. The CDR3 DNA reads as TGTGCCAGCAGTTTAGTCAAAGGACATAACAACGAGCAGTACTTC.

The CDR3 sequence is CASSESGGPGTGELFF. The DNA of the CDR3 is TGTGCCAGCAGTGAATCGGGGGGGCCGGGGACCGGGGAGCTGTTTTTT. V usage is TRBV2 and J usage is TRBJ2-2; 8 bases are shared with TRBD2. J was trimmed by 5 bases and V by 2 bases; bases with no gene match: 7. The CDR3 has 16 residues. Looked up from germline, CDR1 is SNHLY and CDR2 is FYNNEI.

This clone appeared a few times. The chain combines TRBV28 with TRBJ1-1; no clear D gene. Per germline, CDR1 MDHEN and CDR2 SYDVKM. Trimming left V 7 bases short and J 4 bases short, with 13 bases between. The CDR3 runs to 13 residues. The DNA for the CDR3 is TGTGCCAGCAAGGCGGGGTCCAGCACTGAAGCTTTCTTT. This encodes CASKAGSSTEAFF.

The V call is TRBV28, the J call TRBJ1-1, with D perhaps matching TRBD1 (5 bases). Germline V lookup: CDR1 MDHEN, CDR2 SYDVKM. The V and J ends lost 3 bases and 5 bases respectively, with 13 bases between them. CDR3 length: 14 residues. CDR3 loop: CASSLGGGGTEAFF. CDR3 sequence (DNA): TGTGCCAGCAGTTTGGGGGGGGGAGGGACTGAAGCTTTCTTT. Complete variable domain (other parts from reference TRBV28 and TRBJ1-1): DVKVTQSSRYLVKRTGEKVFLECVQDMDHENMFWYRQDPGLGLRLIYFSYDVKMKEKGDIPEGYSVSREKKERFSLILESASTNQTSMYLCASSLGGGGTEAFFGQGTRLTVV.

The chain carries TRBV19 and TRBJ2-1; D gene unclear. V lost 1 base to trimming and J lost 3 bases, with 7 bases between them. The CDR3 runs to 14 residues. Germline V gives CDR1 LNHDA, CDR2 SQIVND (reference sequence). The CDR3 sequence: CASSIGSDYNEQFF. Here the CDR3 DNA reads TGTGCCAGTAGTATAGGCAGCGACTACAATGAGCAGTTCTTC.

The chain recombines TRBV29-1 with TRBJ2-7, with 9 bases that match TRBD1. This CDR3 comprises 13 residues. V lost 4 bases and J lost 4; bases outside the gene matches: 5. CDR1 and CDR2 from the germline V gene are SQVTM and ANQGSEA. The CDR3 spells CSVVTDRGYEQYF. The CDR3 nucleotides are TGCAGCGTTGTCACGGACAGGGGTTACGAGCAGTACTTC.

The chain has TRBV27 and TRBJ2-2, with 14 bases identical to TRBD2. The CDR3 totals 15 residues. The germline CDR1 and CDR2 sequences are MNHEY and SMNVEV (reference sequence). Trimming cost V 4 bases and J 6 bases; bases outside gene matches: 1. This chain's CDR3 is CASSWGLAGAGELFF. DNA of the CDR3: TGTGCCAGCAGTTGGGGACTAGCGGGGGCCGGGGAGCTGTTTTTT.

Comments on this clone: Germline and junction disagree at one end, which may indicate a read error. The chain carries TRBV7-9 and TRBJ1-2; 10 positions match TRBD1. There are 13 residues in the CDR3. Looked up from germline, CDR1 is SEHNR and CDR2 is FQNEAQ (reference sequence). The CDR3 bases are TGTTCCAGCAGCTTCGGGACAGGGGTTGGCTACACCTTC. Its protein product is CSSSFGTGVGYTF. The full variable domain, rest sourced from reference TRBV7-9 and TRBJ1-2, is DTGVSQNPRHKITKRGQNVTFRCDPISEHNRLYWYRQTLGQGPEFLTYFQNEAQLEKSRLLSDRFSAERPKGSFSTLEIQRTEQGDSAMYLCSSSFGTGVGYTFGSGTRLTVV.

The rearrangement joins TRBV7-3 to TRBJ2-3; D is possibly TRBD2 (6 bases). V was clipped by 5 bases and J by 2 bases, with 11 bases between them. From germline, CDR1 is SGHTA and CDR2 FQGTGA. The CDR3 has 14 residues. The CDR3: CASSPGLITDTQYF. The CDR3 bases are TGTGCCAGCAGCCCGGGACTGATCACAGATACGCAGTATTTT.

This clone was detected only a few times. The rearrangement links TRBV30 to TRBJ1-5; D is perhaps TRBD1 (5 bases). This CDR3 is built from 12 residues. Per germline, CDR1 GTSNPN and CDR2 SVGIG (reference sequence). V lost 5 bases to trimming and J lost 3 bases, with 8 bases between them. CDR3 DNA: TGTGCCTGGGCGGGACCCAATCAGCCCCAGCATTTT. It encodes CAWAGPNQPQHF.

Only a few counts were recorded for this clone. This chain connects TRBV9 to TRBJ2-2, with 7 bases that match TRBD2. The CDR3 runs to 13 residues. V shed 7 bases, J shed 6 bases, and the junction held 6 bases outside the gene matches. CDR1 is SGDLS, CDR2 YYNGEE, per germline. The CDR3 region is CASGGSVPGELFF. CDR3 DNA sequence: TGTGCCAGCGGCGGGAGCGTCCCCGGGGAGCTGTTTTTT.

The rearrangement links TRBV19 to TRBJ1-1; D gene uncertain. From germline, CDR1 is LNHDA and CDR2 SQIVND (reference sequence). The CDR3 contains 15 residues. V was pared by 3 bases and J by 6 bases, with 17 bases between. CDR3 coding DNA: TGTGCCAGTAGTATTCTTCCGGGCGGAGGGTCTGAAGCTTTCTTT. Protein sequence: CASSILPGGGSEAFF.

J is TRBJ1-1 and V is TRBV11-2; 7 nucleotides align to TRBD1. Trimming took 3 bases from V and 8 from J; bases not matched to a gene: 15. CDR3 length: 16 residues. Germline V lookup: CDR1 SGHAT, CDR2 FQNNGV. The CDR3 region has the DNA TGTGCCAGCAGCTTTACTACTCCTTCGACAGGGCTAGAAGCTTTCTTT. The encoded protein is CASSFTTPSTGLEAFF. Full variable domain (outside the CDR3, taken from reference TRBV11-2 and TRBJ1-1): EAGVAQSPRYKIIEKRQSVAFWCNPISGHATLYWYQQILGQGPKLLIQFQNNGVVDDSQLPKDRFSAERLKGVDSTLKIQPAKLEDSAVYLCASSFTTPSTGLEAFFGQGTRLTVV.

Notes on this clone: This sample includes further DNA sequences coding for the same CDR3. This rearrangement joins TRBV28 to TRBJ1-2; D remains ambiguous. CDR3 length: 12 amino acids. V was trimmed by 6 bases and J by 0 bases, leaving 5 bases between them. Germline assignment: CDR1 MDHEN and CDR2 SYDVKM. The DNA of the CDR3 is TGTGCCAGCAGAAGAGCTAACTATGGCTACACCTTC. Translating gives CASRRANYGYTF.

This chain connects TRBV15 to TRBJ2-7, with a weak D call TRBD1 (6 bases). CDR3 size: 13 residues. The germline V gene has CDR1 LNHNV and CDR2 YYDKDF (reference sequence). V was trimmed by 3 bases and J by 1 base, leaving 7 bases between them. The CDR3 nucleotides read TGTGCCACCAGCAGGGACAGTTCCTACGAGCAGTACTTC. Translated, it gives CATSRDSSYEQYF. The variable domain in full, with the rest retrieved from reference TRBV15 and TRBJ2-7, is DAMVIQNPRYQVTQFGKPVTLSCSQTLNHNVMYWYQQKSSQAPKLLFHYYDKDFNNEADTPDNFQSRRPNTSFCFLDIRSPGLGDTAMYLCATSRDSSYEQYFGPGTRLTVT.

CDR3 in amino acids: CASSLGAGRTEAFF. The CDR3 DNA reads TGTGCCAGCAGCTTAGGGGCAGGGCGCACTGAAGCTTTCTTT. The chain links TRBV7-8 to TRBJ1-1; D possibly corresponds to TRBD1 (5 bases). This CDR3 region has 14 residues. The ends were cut back, 1 base at V and 4 bases at J, with 10 bases in the middle. Germline V CDR1 and CDR2: SGHVS, FQNEAQ. Looking up the rest from reference TRBV7-8 and TRBJ1-1 gives the full variable domain: GAGVSQSPRYKVAKRGQDVALRCDPISGHVSLFWYQQALGQGPEFLTYFQNEAQLDKSGLPSDRFFAERPEGSVSTLKIQRTQQEDSAVYLCASSLGAGRTEAFFGQGTRLTVV.

The chain couples TRBV2 to TRBJ1-2; possible D gene TRBD1, 5 bases. Trimming took off 6 bases at V and 3 bases at J, with 11 bases between the two ends. Germline CDR1 SNHLY, CDR2 FYNNEI. The CDR3 is 13 residues long. The CDR3 here is CASSRGSYYGYTF. CDR3 DNA sequence: TGTGCCAGCAGCCGGGGGTCCTACTATGGCTACACCTTC.

J is TRBJ2-5 and V is TRBV5-1, with a weak D call TRBD1 (7 bases). The J call is uncertain, as TRBJ2-7 better fits the DNA end. CDR3 size: 15 residues. Germline assignment: CDR1 SGHRS and CDR2 YFSETQ. CDR3 sequence (DNA): TGCGCCAGCAGCTCACATGGGGGGACAGTCTACGAGCAGTACTTC. Translation: CASSSHGGTVYEQYF.

This chain connects TRBV15 to TRBJ2-7, with 12 bases matching TRBD2. V dropped 5 bases and J dropped 6; count of bases not matched to a gene: 14. The CDR3 length is 17 residues. CDR1 is LNHNV and CDR2 is YYDKDF in the germline V gene (reference sequence). In DNA, the CDR3 is TGTGCCACCAGCCGAACAGGGACTAGCGGGTTAGGTTCCGAGCAGTACTTC. The encoded protein is CATSRTGTSGLGSEQYF.

The chain employs TRBV6-5 and TRBJ2-5; D may be TRBD2 (6 bases). The CDR3 consists of 13 residues. Trimming cost V 6 bases and J 4 bases, with 12 bases left between them. Germline V gene data show CDR1 as MNHEY and CDR2 as SVGAGI. The CDR3 is CASRRDGGETQYF. CDR3 coding DNA: TGTGCCAGCAGAAGGGACGGGGGAGAGACCCAGTACTTC.

This clone was detected only a few times. The chain carries TRBV4-2 and TRBJ2-3; 7 bases match TRBD1. After removal of 5 bases from V and 0 bases from J, the junction contained 14 bases not matched to a gene. The CDR3 runs to 18 residues. The germline V gene encodes CDR1 LGHNA and CDR2 YNFKEQ. This CDR3 is CASSDPIRQGKSTDTQYF. The CDR3 DNA reads as TGTGCCAGCAGCGACCCCATCCGACAGGGTAAGAGCACAGATACGCAGTATTTT.

This chain links TRBV29-1 with TRBJ1-1; 8 nucleotides match TRBD1. V shed 7 bases, J shed 1 base, and the junction held 8 bases outside the gene matches. The V gene's germline CDR1 is SQVTM and CDR2 ANQGSEA. The CDR3 is 14 residues long. The DNA of the CDR3 is TGCAGCGGTACCCGGGACAGGACGAACACTGAAGCTTTCTTT. Amino acids: CSGTRDRTNTEAFF.

CDR3 bases: TGTGCCACCAGCAGAGATGGGACTTCTAACTATGGCTACACCTTC. It translates to CATSRDGTSNYGYTF. The chain links TRBV15 to TRBJ1-2; tentatively, D is TRBD1 (5 bases). Germline-derived CDR1 and CDR2 are LNHNV and YYDKDF (reference sequence). The CDR3 contains 15 residues. The V and J ends lost 0 bases and 0 bases respectively, with 8 bases between them.

The chain joins TRBV27 to TRBJ2-1; the D gene is possibly TRBD2 (6 bases). Trimming pared 5 bases from V and 0 bases from J, leaving 14 bases between. This CDR3 contains 16 residues. The germline V gene has CDR1 MNHEY and CDR2 SMNVEV (reference sequence). CDR3: CASSPRAAGSYNEQFF. The CDR3 DNA reads as TGTGCCAGCAGTCCCAGGGCAGCGGGCTCCTACAATGAGCAGTTCTTC.

This clone was observed a few times. V gene TRBV15 combines with J gene TRBJ2-2; TRBD2 matches at 13 bases. The J segment lost 6 bases and the V segment lost 0 bases, leaving 16 bases of the junction unmatched. Germline V gives CDR1 LNHNV, CDR2 YYDKDF (reference sequence). The length of the CDR3 is 21 residues. Written as DNA, the CDR3 is TGTGCCACCAGCAGAGATCCGTTTCGAGGGGGACTAGCGGGAAAACCCGGGGAGCTGTTTTTT. Protein: CATSRDPFRGGLAGKPGELFF.

The chain links TRBV6-5 to TRBJ1-1; perhaps TRBD1 as D (5 bases). Germline loops: CDR1 MNHEY, CDR2 SVGAGI. This CDR3 comprises 15 residues. Trimming removed 1 base at V and 1 base at J, with 10 bases between. CDR3: CASSYWTTGNTEAFF. The CDR3, as DNA: TGTGCCAGCAGTTACTGGACCACAGGGAACACTGAAGCTTTCTTT.

V is TRBV6-1 and J is TRBJ2-3; D is perhaps TRBD1 (7 bases). The ends were cut back, 3 bases at V and 2 bases at J, with 15 bases in the middle. The CDR3 spans 16 residues. The germline V gene has CDR1 MNHNS and CDR2 SASEGT. Here the CDR3 reads CASSDLRGVITDTQYF. The CDR3 region has the DNA TGTGCCAGCAGTGACCTCAGGGGGGTTATCACAGATACGCAGTATTTT.